This TCR beta chain was sequenced during a study of T cell responses to AZD1222 COVID-19 vaccine. Study-level background: Pooled samples include second doses given at about 4 or 12 weeks. Whole-study results and caveats: Two doses of AZD1222 preceded a rise in Spike-specific TCR breadth and depth. Donors were chiefly white British, with a greater number of females, and clonal diversity was perhaps underestimated. The peak T cell response came first, and repertoires were sampled only after it.

On this clone: The antigen is undetermined.

Assay: immunoSEQ multiplex PCR; the TCRdb copy retains only in-frame clones and omits some. The data show 110,000 to 150,000 clones, roughly 92% seen once. CDR1 and CDR2 from the germline V gene are KGHDR and SFDVKD. This CDR3 has 16 amino acids. Deletions cut 5 bases from V and 8 bases from J, with 20 bases between. The sample consisted of peripheral blood, taken on day 0 of AZD1222 vaccination. This receptor was identified in an adult in good health. This chain connects TRBV24-1 to TRBJ1-4, with D possibly being TRBD1 (5 bases). The CDR3 spells CATSAPGWQGREKLFF. For the CDR3, the DNA is TGTGCCACCAGTGCCCCGGGGTGGCAGGGAAGGGAAAAACTGTTTTTT.